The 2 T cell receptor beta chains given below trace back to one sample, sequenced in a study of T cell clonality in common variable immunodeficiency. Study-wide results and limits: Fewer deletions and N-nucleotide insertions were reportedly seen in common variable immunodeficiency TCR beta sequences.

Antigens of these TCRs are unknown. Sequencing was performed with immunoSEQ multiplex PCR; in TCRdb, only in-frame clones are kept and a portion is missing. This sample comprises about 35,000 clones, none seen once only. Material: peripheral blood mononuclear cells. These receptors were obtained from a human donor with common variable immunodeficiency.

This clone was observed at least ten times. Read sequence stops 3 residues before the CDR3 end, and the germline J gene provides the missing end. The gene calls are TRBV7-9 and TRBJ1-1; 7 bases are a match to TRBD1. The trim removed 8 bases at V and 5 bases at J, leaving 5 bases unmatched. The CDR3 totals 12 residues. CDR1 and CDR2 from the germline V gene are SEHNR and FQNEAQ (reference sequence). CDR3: CASRQDRTEAFF. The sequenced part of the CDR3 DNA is TGTGCCAGCCGACAGGACAGGACTGAA.

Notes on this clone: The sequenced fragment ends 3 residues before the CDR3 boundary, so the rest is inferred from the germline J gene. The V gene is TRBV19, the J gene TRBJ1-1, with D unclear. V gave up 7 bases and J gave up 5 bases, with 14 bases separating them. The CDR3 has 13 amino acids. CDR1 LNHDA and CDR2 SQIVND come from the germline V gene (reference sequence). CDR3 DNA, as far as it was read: TGTGCCAGTACCTTACACGGGTTGACTGAA. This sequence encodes CASTLHGLTE. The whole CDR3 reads CASTLHGLTEAFF.